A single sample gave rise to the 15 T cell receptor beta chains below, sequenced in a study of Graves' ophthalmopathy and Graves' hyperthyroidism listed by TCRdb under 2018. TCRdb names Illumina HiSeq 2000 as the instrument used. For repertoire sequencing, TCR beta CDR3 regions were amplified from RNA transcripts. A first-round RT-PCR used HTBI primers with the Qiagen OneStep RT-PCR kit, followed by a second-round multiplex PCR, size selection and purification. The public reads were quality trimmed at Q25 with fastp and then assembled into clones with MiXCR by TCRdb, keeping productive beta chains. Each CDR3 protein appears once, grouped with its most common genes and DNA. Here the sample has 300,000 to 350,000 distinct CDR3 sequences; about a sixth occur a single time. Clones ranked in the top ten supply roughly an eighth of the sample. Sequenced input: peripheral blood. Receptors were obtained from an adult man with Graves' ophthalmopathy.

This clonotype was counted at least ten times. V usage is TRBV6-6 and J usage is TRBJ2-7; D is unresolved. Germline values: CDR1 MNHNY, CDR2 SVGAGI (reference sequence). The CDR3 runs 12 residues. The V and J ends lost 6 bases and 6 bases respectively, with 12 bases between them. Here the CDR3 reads CASSPRIGEQYF. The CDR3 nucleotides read TGTGCCAGCAGCCCCAGGATAGGCGAGCAGTACTTC.

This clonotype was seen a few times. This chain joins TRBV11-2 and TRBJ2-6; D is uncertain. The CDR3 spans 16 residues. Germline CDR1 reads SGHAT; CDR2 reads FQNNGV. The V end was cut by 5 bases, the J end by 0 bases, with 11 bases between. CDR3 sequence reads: CASSPRVISGANVLTF. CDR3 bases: TGTGCCAGCAGCCCGCGCGTTATCTCTGGGGCCAACGTCCTGACTTTC.

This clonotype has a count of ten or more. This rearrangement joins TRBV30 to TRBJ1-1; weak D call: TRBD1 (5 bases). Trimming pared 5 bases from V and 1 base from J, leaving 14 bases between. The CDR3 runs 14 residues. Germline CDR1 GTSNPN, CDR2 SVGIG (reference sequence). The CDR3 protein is CAWGMGRKNTEAFF. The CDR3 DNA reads TGTGCCTGGGGAATGGGACGGAAGAACACTGAAGCTTTCTTT.

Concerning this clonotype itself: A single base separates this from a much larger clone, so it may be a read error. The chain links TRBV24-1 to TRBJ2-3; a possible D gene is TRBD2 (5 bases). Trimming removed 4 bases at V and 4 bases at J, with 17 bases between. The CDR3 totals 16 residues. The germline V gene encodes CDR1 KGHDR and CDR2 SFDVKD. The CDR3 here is CATSERGGSLADTQYF. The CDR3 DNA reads TGTGCCACCAGTGAACGCGGCGGGTCGCTCGCAGATACGCAGTATTTT.

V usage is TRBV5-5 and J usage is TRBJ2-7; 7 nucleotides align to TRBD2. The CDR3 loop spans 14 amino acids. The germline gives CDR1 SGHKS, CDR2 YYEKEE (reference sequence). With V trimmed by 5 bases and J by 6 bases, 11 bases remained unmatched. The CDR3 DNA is TGTGCCAGCAGGCCCGGGACTACCCCCTCCGAGCAGTACTTC. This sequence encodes CASRPGTTPSEQYF.

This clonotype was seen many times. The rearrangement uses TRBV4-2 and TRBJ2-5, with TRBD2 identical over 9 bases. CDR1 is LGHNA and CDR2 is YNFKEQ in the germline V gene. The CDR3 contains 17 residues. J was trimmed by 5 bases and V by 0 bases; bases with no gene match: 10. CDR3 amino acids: CASSQDIGGGALETQYF. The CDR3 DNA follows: TGTGCCAGCAGCCAAGATATTGGCGGGGGGGCTCTCGAGACCCAGTACTTC.

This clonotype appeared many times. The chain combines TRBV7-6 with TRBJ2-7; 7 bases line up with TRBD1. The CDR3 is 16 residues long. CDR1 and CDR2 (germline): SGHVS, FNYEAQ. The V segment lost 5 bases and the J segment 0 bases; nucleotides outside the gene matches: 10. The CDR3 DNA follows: TGTGCCAGCAGCAATGGAGACAGGGAAAGCTCCTACGAGCAGTACTTC. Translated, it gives CASSNGDRESSYEQYF.

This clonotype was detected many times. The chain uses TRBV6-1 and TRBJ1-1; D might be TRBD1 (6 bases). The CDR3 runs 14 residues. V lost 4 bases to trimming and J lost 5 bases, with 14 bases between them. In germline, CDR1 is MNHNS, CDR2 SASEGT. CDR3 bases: TGTGCCAGCAGTGCTGCACAGGGTGCGACTGAAGCTTTCTTT. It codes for CASSAAQGATEAFF.

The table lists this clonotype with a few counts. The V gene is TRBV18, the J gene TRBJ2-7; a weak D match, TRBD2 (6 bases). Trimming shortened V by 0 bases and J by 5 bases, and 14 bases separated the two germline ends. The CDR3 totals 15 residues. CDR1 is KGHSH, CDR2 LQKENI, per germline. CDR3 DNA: TGTGCCAGCTCACCACCTAACGGCCGCGGGAACGAGCAGTACTTC. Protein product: CASSPPNGRGNEQYF.

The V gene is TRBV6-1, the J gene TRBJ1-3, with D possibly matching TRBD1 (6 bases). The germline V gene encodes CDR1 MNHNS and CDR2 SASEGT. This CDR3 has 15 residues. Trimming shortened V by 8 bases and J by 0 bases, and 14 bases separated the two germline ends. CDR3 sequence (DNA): TGTGCCAGCCAGGACAGCCCATTCTCTGGAAACACCATATATTTT. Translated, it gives CASQDSPFSGNTIYF.

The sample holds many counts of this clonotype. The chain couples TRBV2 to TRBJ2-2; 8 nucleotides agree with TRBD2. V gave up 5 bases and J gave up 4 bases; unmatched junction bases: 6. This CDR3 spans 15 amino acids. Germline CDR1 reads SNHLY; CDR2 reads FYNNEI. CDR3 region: CASSISGTGTGELFF. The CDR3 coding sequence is TGTGCCAGCAGTATTAGCGGGACGGGCACCGGGGAGCTGTTTTTT. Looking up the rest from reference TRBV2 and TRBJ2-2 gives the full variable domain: EPEVTQTPSHQVTQMGQEVILRCVPISNHLYFYWYRQILGQKVEFLVSFYNNEISEKSEIFDDQFSVERPDGSNFTLKIRSTKLEDSAMYFCASSISGTGTGELFFGEGSRLTVL.

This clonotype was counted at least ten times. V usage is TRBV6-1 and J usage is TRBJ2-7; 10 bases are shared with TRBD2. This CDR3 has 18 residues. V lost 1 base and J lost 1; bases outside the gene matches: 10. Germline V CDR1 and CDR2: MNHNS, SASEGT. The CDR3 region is CASSEESPLAGESYEQYF. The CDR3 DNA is TGTGCCAGCAGTGAAGAATCGCCTCTAGCGGGAGAGTCCTACGAGCAGTACTTC.

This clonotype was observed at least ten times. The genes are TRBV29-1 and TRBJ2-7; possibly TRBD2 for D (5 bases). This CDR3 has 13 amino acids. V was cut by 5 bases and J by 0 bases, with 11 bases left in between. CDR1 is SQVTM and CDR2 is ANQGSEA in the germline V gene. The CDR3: CSVQWTSSYEQYF. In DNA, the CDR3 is TGCAGCGTTCAGTGGACTTCCTCCTACGAGCAGTACTTC.

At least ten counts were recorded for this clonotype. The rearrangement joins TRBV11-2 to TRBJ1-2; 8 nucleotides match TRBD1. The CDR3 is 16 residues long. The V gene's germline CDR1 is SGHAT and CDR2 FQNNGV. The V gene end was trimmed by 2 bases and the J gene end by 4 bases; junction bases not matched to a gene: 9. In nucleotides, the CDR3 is TGTGCCAGCAGCTTAAATACAGGGGGAGGGGGCTATGGCTACACCTTC. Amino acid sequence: CASSLNTGGGGYGYTF.

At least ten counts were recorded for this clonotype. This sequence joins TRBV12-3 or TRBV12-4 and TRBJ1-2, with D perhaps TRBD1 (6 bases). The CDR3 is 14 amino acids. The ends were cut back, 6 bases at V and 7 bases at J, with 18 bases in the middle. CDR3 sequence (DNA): TGTGCCAGCAGCCAGGGCCAGGGGCAGCGTGGCTACACCTTC. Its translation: CASSQGQGQRGYTF.